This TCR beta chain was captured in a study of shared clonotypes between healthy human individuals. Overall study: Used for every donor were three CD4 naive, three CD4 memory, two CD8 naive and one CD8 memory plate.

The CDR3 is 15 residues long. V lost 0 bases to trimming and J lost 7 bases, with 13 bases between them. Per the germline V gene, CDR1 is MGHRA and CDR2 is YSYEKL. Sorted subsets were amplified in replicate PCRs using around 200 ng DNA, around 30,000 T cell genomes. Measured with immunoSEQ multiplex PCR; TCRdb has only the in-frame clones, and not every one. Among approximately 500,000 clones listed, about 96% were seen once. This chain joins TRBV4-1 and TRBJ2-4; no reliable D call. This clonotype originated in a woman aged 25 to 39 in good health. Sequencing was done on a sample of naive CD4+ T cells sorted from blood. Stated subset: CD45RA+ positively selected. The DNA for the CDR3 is TGCGCCAGCAGCCAAGATGATGGAAATTGGAACATTCAGTACTTC. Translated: CASSQDDGNWNIQYF.